The text below deals with one TCR beta chain. Trimming cost V 11 bases and J 5 bases; bases outside gene matches: 6. In germline, CDR1 is LGHNA, CDR2 YNFKEQ. CDR3 length equals 13 residues. This entry is derived from a study of blood T cell repertoires in COVID-19. Study details: COVID-19 samples collected from the United States, Italy and Spain covered acute and convalescent phases. Nucleic acid was either cDNA or gDNA, and it came from T cells, B-cell-depleted T cells, or PBMCs.

Authors' data handling: Cell counts per sample came from amplifying reference gene primers. Sequencing was performed with immunoSEQ multiplex PCR; in TCRdb, only in-frame clones are kept and a portion is missing. Clonal size and the V and J genes are those of that table, whereas D and trimming came from the DNA. This sample has under 150,000 clones; about four fifths occur once, and the top ten carry 9.7%. The sequencing sample was made of peripheral blood. The origin of this receptor is a man aged 35 to 55 with active or convalescent COVID-19. This chain links TRBV4-2 with TRBJ1-6; 7 positions agree with TRBD1. Written as DNA, the CDR3 is TGTGCCTGCGCCGGGACAGATAATTCACCCCTCCACTTT. It encodes CACAGTDNSPLHF.